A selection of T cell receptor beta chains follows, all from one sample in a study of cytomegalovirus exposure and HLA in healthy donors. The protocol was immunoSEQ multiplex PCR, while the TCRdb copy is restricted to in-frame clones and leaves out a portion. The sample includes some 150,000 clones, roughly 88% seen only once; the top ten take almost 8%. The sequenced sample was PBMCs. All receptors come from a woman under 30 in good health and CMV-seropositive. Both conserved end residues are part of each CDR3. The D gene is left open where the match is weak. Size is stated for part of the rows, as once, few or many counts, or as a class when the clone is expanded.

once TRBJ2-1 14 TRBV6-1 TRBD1 CASRDRVDYNEQFF TGTGCCAGCAGGGACAGGGTGGATTACAATGAGCAGTTCTTC
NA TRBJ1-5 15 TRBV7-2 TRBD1 CASSLWGQGIQPQHF TGTGCCAGCAGCTTATGGGGACAGGGAATACAGCCCCAGCATTTT
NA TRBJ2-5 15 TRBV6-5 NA CASSYGGRRGETQYF TGTGCCAGCAGTTACGGGGGAAGGCGGGGAGAGACCCAGTACTTC
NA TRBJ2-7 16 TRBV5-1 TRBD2 CASSYVSGLGSYEQYF TGCGCCAGCAGCTACGTTTCGGGACTAGGTTCCTACGAGCAGTACTTC
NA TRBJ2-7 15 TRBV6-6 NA CASSYGAGVQYEQYF TGTGCCAGCAGTTACGGGGCAGGGGTTCAATACGAGCAGTACTTC
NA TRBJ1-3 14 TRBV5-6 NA CASSLGLRGNTIYF TGTGCCAGCAGCTTGGGCTTGAGGGGAAACACCATATATTTT
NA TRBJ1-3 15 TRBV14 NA CASSQVNRAGNTIYF TGTGCCAGCAGCCAAGTAAACAGGGCTGGAAACACCATATATTTT
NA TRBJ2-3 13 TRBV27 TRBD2 CASRWDYSDTQYF TGTGCCAGCAGGTGGGACTACTCAGATACGCAGTATTTT
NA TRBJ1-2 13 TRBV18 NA CASSPGRNYGYTF TGTGCCAGCTCACCGGGCCGGAACTATGGCTACACCTTC
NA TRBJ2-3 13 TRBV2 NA CASGQGPTDTQYF TGTGCCAGCGGCCAGGGCCCGACAGATACGCAGTATTTT
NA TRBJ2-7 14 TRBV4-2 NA CASSQDLTNYEQYF TGTGCCAGCAGCCAAGATTTAACAAACTACGAGCAGTACTTC
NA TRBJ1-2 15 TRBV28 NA CASSFLRGGFFGYTF TGTGCCAGCAGTTTTCTTCGGGGGGGCTTTTTCGGCTACACCTTC